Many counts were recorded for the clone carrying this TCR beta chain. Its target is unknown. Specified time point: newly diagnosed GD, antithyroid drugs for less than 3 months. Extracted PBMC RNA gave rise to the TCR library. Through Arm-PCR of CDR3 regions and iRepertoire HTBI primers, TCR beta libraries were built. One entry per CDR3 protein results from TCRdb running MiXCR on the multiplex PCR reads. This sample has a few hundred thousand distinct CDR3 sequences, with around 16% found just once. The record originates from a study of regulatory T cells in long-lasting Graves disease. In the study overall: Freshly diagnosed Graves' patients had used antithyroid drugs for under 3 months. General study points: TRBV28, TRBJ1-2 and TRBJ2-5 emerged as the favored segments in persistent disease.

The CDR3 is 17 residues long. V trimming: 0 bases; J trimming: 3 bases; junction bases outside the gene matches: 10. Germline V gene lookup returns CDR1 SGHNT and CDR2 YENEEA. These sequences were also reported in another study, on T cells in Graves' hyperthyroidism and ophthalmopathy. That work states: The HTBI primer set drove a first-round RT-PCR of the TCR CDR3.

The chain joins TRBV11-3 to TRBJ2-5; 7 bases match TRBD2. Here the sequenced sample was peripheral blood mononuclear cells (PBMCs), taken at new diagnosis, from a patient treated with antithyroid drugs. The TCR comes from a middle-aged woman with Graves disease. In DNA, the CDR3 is TGTGCCAGCAGCTTAGACCCCCCTAGGGGAGGGGAAGAGACCCAGTACTTC. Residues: CASSLDPPRGGEETQYF.